The 27 T cell receptor beta chains below were found in one sample sequenced in a study of cytomegalovirus exposure and HLA in healthy donors. Primers for the PCR totalled 60 Vbeta and 13 Jbeta. This table comes from immunoSEQ multiplex PCR, and its TCRdb copy is limited to in-frame clones, with some not included. The sample includes 95,000 to 150,000 clones, under 85% of them seen just once. Input material: PBMCs. All receptors come from a woman aged 50 to 65 in good health and CMV-seropositive.

The rearrangement uses TRBV11-2 and TRBJ2-3, with 8 bases aligning to TRBD1. J gave up 5 bases and V 3 bases, and 4 bases lay outside the gene matches. The CDR3 is made up of 14 amino acids. Looked up from germline, CDR1 is SGHAT and CDR2 is FQNNGV. In nucleotides, the CDR3 is TGTGCCAGCAGCTTGTTACAGGGGGTAGATACGCAGTATTTT. Translated, it gives CASSLLQGVDTQYF.

V and J are TRBV19 and TRBJ2-3, with no clear D. Germline V gene data show CDR1 as LNHDA and CDR2 as SQIVND (reference sequence). Trimming stripped 4 bases from V and 0 bases from J, with 8 bases between. There are 14 residues in the CDR3. The CDR3 loop reads CASSSGPSTDTQYF. DNA of the CDR3: TGTGCCAGTAGTAGCGGCCCTAGCACAGATACGCAGTATTTT. The full variable domain, in which reference TRBV19 and TRBJ2-3 provide the parts outside the CDR3, is DGGITQSPKYLFRKEGQNVTLSCEQNLNHDAMYWYRQDPGQGLRLIYYSQIVNDFQKGDIAEGYSVSREKKESFPLTVTSAQKNPTAFYLCASSSGPSTDTQYFGPGTRLTVL.

This clone has just one count. The chain joins TRBV4-2 to TRBJ1-2; the D gene is possibly TRBD1 (5 bases). The length of the CDR3 is 14 residues. Germline assignment: CDR1 LGHNA and CDR2 YNFKEQ. Trimming took off 1 base at V and 7 bases at J, with 13 bases between the two ends. The CDR3 spells CASSQGQTLSGYTF. CDR3 nucleotide sequence: TGTGCCAGCAGCCAAGGACAGACCCTCTCTGGCTACACCTTC.

The rearrangement joins TRBV5-4 to TRBJ1-5, with D perhaps TRBD1 (5 bases). V lost 3 bases and J 13 bases, leaving 17 bases between the germline ends. Germline lookup yields CDR1 SGHNT and CDR2 YYREEE (reference sequence). The length of the CDR3 is 13 residues. CDR3 region: CASSSGRGRPQHF. The CDR3 region has the DNA TGTGCCAGCAGCTCCGGGAGGGGCCGTCCACAGCATTTT.

This clone was seen more than once but under ten times. This chain connects TRBV2 to TRBJ1-6, with a tentative D call TRBD1 (5 bases). The CDR3 runs 14 residues. V shed 5 bases and J shed 6 bases, with 11 bases lying between them. Germline V CDR1 and CDR2: SNHLY, FYNNEI. The CDR3 is CASSPAGPNSPLHF. The CDR3 DNA is TGTGCCAGCAGTCCTGCAGGGCCTAATTCACCCCTCCACTTT.

The chain joins TRBV19 to TRBJ2-1; D is perhaps TRBD1 (5 bases). Trimming took off 5 bases at V and 3 bases at J, with 14 bases between the two ends. The CDR3 runs to 15 residues. Germline V gives CDR1 LNHDA, CDR2 SQIVND (reference sequence). The CDR3: CASSSQGGIYNEQFF. The CDR3 DNA is TGTGCCAGTAGTTCTCAGGGCGGCATCTACAATGAGCAGTTCTTC. Supplemented by reference TRBV19 and TRBJ2-1, the full variable domain reads DGGITQSPKYLFRKEGQNVTLSCEQNLNHDAMYWYRQDPGQGLRLIYYSQIVNDFQKGDIAEGYSVSREKKESFPLTVTSAQKNPTAFYLCASSSQGGIYNEQFFGPGTRLTVL.

There are a few counts of this clone. The chain combines TRBV5-4 with TRBJ2-2, with TRBD1 matching over 12 bases. V shed 4 bases and J 0 bases; nucleotides not matched to a gene: 4. The length of the CDR3 is 17 residues. In germline, CDR1 is SGHNT, CDR2 YYREEE (reference sequence). DNA of the CDR3: TGTGCCAGCAGCCGGGGGGACAGGGGGCCGAACACCGGGGAGCTGTTTTTT. This translates into CASSRGDRGPNTGELFF.

The chain couples TRBV7-9 to TRBJ1-2, with D perhaps TRBD1 (5 bases). Trimming cost V 3 bases and J 5 bases, with 16 bases left between them. The CDR3 is made up of 15 amino acids. Germline V gene data show CDR1 as SEHNR and CDR2 as FQNEAQ (reference sequence). Here the CDR3 reads CASSFGTTGLYGYTF. CDR3 nucleotides: TGTGCCAGCAGCTTTGGGACTACAGGTTTATATGGCTACACCTTC.

This clone was counted only a few times. The chain uses TRBV5-4 and TRBJ1-1; 10 bases fit TRBD1. The CDR3 is 15 residues long. The V segment lost 4 bases and the J segment 3 bases; nucleotides outside the gene matches: 6. Germline CDR1 is SGHNT and CDR2 is YYREEE (reference sequence). In DNA form, the CDR3 reads TGTGCCAGCAGCGCTGCCGGGACAGGGGACACTGAAGCTTTCTTT. As protein: CASSAAGTGDTEAFF.

The CDR3 DNA reads TGTGCCAGCAGTGGAGCGTCCACAGATACGCAGTATTTT. Translated, it gives CASSGASTDTQYF. The chain links TRBV6-4 to TRBJ2-3; D not certain. Germline V lookup: CDR1 MRHNA, CDR2 SNTAGT. Trimming left V 4 bases short and J 2 bases short, with 7 bases between. The CDR3 runs to 13 residues.

The gene calls are TRBV14 and TRBJ2-3; tentatively, D is TRBD1 (6 bases). The CDR3 has 14 residues. Germline lookup yields CDR1 SGHDN and CDR2 FVKESK. The V end lost 3 bases, the J end lost 3 bases, and 10 bases lay between the germline ends. The CDR3 DNA reads TGTGCCAGCAGCCAGAGGGGGTTGACAGATACGCAGTATTTT. It yields the protein CASSQRGLTDTQYF.

The rearrangement joins TRBV6-5 to TRBJ1-2; TRBD1 is a possible D gene (6 bases). CDR1 is MNHEY and CDR2 is SVGAGI in the germline V gene. The CDR3 spans 14 residues. V dropped 5 bases and J dropped 4 bases, with 14 bases sitting between them. CDR3 nucleotide sequence: TGTGCCAGCAGTCGCTCGACAGGTTCCTATGGCTACACCTTC. Its protein is CASSRSTGSYGYTF.

The chain couples TRBV7-9 to TRBJ2-3; D ambiguous. This CDR3 spans 17 amino acids. The V and J ends lost 2 bases and 6 bases respectively, with 21 bases between them. Per the germline V gene, CDR1 is SEHNR and CDR2 is FQNEAQ (reference sequence). This CDR3 reads CASSLSDRPSSADTQYF. The CDR3 DNA reads TGTGCCAGCAGCTTAAGCGACCGACCGAGTTCCGCTGATACGCAGTATTTT.

In this sample, this clone turned up once. The CDR3 reads CSVEGGQGADEQYF. The CDR3, as DNA: TGCAGCGTTGAAGGGGGACAGGGGGCCGACGAGCAGTACTTC. The chain couples TRBV29-1 to TRBJ2-7; 12 positions agree with TRBD1. The CDR3 runs to 14 residues. In germline, CDR1 is SQVTM, CDR2 ANQGSEA. V was pared by 1 base and J by 5 bases, with 3 bases of the junction left unmatched.

Only one count was recorded for this clone. This rearrangement joins TRBV27 to TRBJ1-5, with a possible D match to TRBD1 (6 bases). The germline CDR1 and CDR2 sequences are MNHEY and SMNVEV (reference sequence). The germline V and J ends were trimmed by 5 bases and 2 bases, with 22 bases remaining between them. The CDR3 loop spans 18 amino acids. CDR3 nucleotide sequence: TGTGCCAGCAGTCCGCAGGGGAGAATACATAGGGGCAATCAGCCCCAGCATTTT. Translated: CASSPQGRIHRGNQPQHF.

The V and J genes are TRBV5-5 and TRBJ1-3, with unresolved D. This CDR3 has 12 residues. CDR1 and CDR2 (germline): SGHKS, YYEKEE (reference sequence). V was cut by 1 base and J by 8 bases, with 7 bases left in between. CDR3 protein: CASSLFRDTIYF. CDR3 bases: TGTGCCAGCAGCTTGTTCCGGGACACCATATATTTT.

The CDR3 DNA follows: TGTGCCAGCAAGCCGGGGTATCTGACAGATACGCAGTATTTT. It codes for CASKPGYLTDTQYF. The chain joins TRBV7-2 to TRBJ2-3; TRBD2 is a possible D gene (5 bases). CDR1 is SGHTA and CDR2 is FQGNSA in the germline V gene. Trimming left V 7 bases short and J 3 bases short, with 14 bases between. The CDR3 sequence is 14 residues long.

This chain links TRBV7-2 with TRBJ1-6; 7 bases map to TRBD1. This CDR3 region has 13 residues. J was trimmed by 12 bases and V by 5 bases; bases with no gene match: 7. Germline lookup yields CDR1 SGHTA and CDR2 FQGNSA. In DNA form, the CDR3 reads TGTGCCAGCAGCACCCGACAGGGTTTACCCCTCCACTTT. It is translated as CASSTRQGLPLHF.

The rearrangement links TRBV23-1 to TRBJ2-7, with TRBD2 matching 7 bases. TRBV23-1 is recorded as an ORF, its role being uncertain. The CDR3 loop spans 16 amino acids. V dropped 0 bases and J dropped 5; count of bases not matched to a gene: 10. CDR3 amino acids: CASSQSSSGDVDEQYF. The CDR3 coding sequence is TGCGCCAGCAGTCAATCGAGCAGCGGGGACGTCGACGAGCAGTACTTC.

This rearrangement joins TRBV7-6 to TRBJ2-7; 7 positions agree with TRBD1. Germline lookup yields CDR1 SGHVS and CDR2 FNYEAQ. The CDR3 extends over 13 amino acids. V shed 2 bases and J 5 bases; nucleotides not matched to a gene: 3. CDR3 in amino acids: CASSLYRGDEQYF. CDR3 DNA: TGTGCCAGCAGCTTATACAGGGGAGACGAGCAGTACTTC.

V gene TRBV5-1 combines with J gene TRBJ2-5; the D gene is possibly TRBD1 (6 bases). The germline gives CDR1 SGHRS, CDR2 YFSETQ. This CDR3 has 14 amino acids. V was shortened by 4 bases and J by 2 bases, with 12 bases between the two germline ends. CDR3 residues: CASSPGGQQETQYF. The CDR3 DNA reads TGCGCCAGCAGCCCGGGCGGACAGCAAGAGACCCAGTACTTC.

The chain combines TRBV11-2 with TRBJ2-5; D might be TRBD2 (6 bases). V dropped 5 bases and J dropped 5 bases, with 21 bases sitting between them. The CDR3 loop spans 16 amino acids. CDR1 and CDR2 (germline): SGHAT, FQNNGV. CDR3 DNA sequence: TGTGCCAGCAGCCTGTCAGGGACCAAACGGGGGGAGACCCAGTACTTC. Translation gives CASSLSGTKRGETQYF.

V usage is TRBV7-9 and J usage is TRBJ2-5; D unclear. CDR1 is SEHNR, CDR2 FQNEAQ, per germline (reference sequence). Between the trimmed V and J ends, which lost 1 base and 2 bases, there was a span of 11 bases. CDR3 length: 15 amino acids. In nucleotides, the CDR3 is TGTGCCAGCAGCTTAGGGTCAGGCCTACAAGAGACCCAGTACTTC. Its protein is CASSLGSGLQETQYF.

The chain is built from TRBV5-6 and TRBJ2-4, with 8 bases matching TRBD1. With V trimmed by 3 bases and J by 6 bases, 8 bases remained unmatched. The CDR3 is made up of 15 amino acids. Germline V gene sequence: CDR1 SGHDT, CDR2 YYEEEE. In DNA form, the CDR3 reads TGTGCCAGCAGCTCGACAGGGGCTTACCTAAACATTCAGTACTTC. Translation gives CASSSTGAYLNIQYF.

This clone has only a few counts. The chain has TRBV9 and TRBJ2-7; 7 bases line up with TRBD1. The CDR3 has 14 amino acids. CDR1 and CDR2 from the germline V gene are SGDLS and YYNGEE. V gave up 4 bases and J gave up 5 bases; unmatched junction bases: 9. CDR3 coding DNA: TGTGCCAGCAGCCCTCAGACAGGGTGGCACGAGCAGTACTTC. Amino acids: CASSPQTGWHEQYF.

This clone has more than one count but fewer than ten. This chain joins TRBV5-1 and TRBJ2-3; TRBD1 matches 8 bases. This CDR3 spans 14 amino acids. In germline, CDR1 is SGHRS, CDR2 YFSETQ. V lost 3 bases, J lost 1 base, and 1 base stayed unmatched. The CDR3 sequence is CASSWGQGTDTQYF. In nucleotides, the CDR3 is TGCGCCAGCAGCTGGGGACAGGGCACAGATACGCAGTATTTT.

The chain joins TRBV6-5 to TRBJ1-6, with no clear D. The CDR3 runs 13 residues. CDR1 is MNHEY and CDR2 is SVGAGI in the germline V gene. Trimming shortened V by 2 bases and J by 14 bases, and 13 bases separated the two germline ends. This chain's CDR3 is CASSYVGKIALHF. The CDR3 DNA reads as TGTGCCAGCAGTTACGTGGGCAAAATCGCCCTCCACTTT.